Below are 5 T cell receptor beta chains sequenced from a single sample in a study of blood T cell repertoires in COVID-19. The table came from immunoSEQ multiplex PCR; TCRdb's copy has only in-frame clones and leaves some out. Of approximately 100,000 clones listed, approximately 89% are singletons. The source material was peripheral blood. The receptors here all came from a woman older than 75 in a cohort sampled during active COVID-19.

The gene calls are TRBV7-9 and TRBJ1-2, with TRBD1 matching over 11 bases. With 2 bases clipped from V and 7 bases from J, the junction kept 9 bases outside the gene matches. The germline V gene encodes CDR1 SEHNR and CDR2 FQNEAQ (reference sequence). CDR3 size: 16 residues. In DNA, the CDR3 is TGTGCCAGCAGCTTATCCGGGGGACAGGGGGAGTCTGGCTACACCTTC. Its protein is CASSLSGGQGESGYTF.

CDR3 protein: CASSEGTSRGNEQFF. The CDR3 DNA sequence: TGTGCCAGCAGTGAAGGGACTAGCCGGGGGAATGAGCAGTTCTTC. The V gene is TRBV25-1, the J gene TRBJ2-1, with 9 bases lining up with TRBD2. The J segment lost 7 bases and the V segment lost 2 bases, leaving 6 bases of the junction unmatched. This CDR3 has 15 amino acids. Germline CDR1 is MGHDK and CDR2 is SYGVNS.

The J gene is TRBJ2-1, the V gene TRBV19; TRBD1 matches 7 bases. This CDR3 spans 14 amino acids. Losses at the gene ends were 4 bases for V and 8 bases for J; bases not matched to a gene: 8. Germline V gene sequence: CDR1 LNHDA, CDR2 SQIVND (reference sequence). CDR3 in amino acids: CASSRTGVGDEQFF. The CDR3 region has the DNA TGTGCCAGTAGTAGAACAGGGGTGGGCGATGAGCAGTTCTTC.

This clone was seen only once. This chain uses TRBV28 with TRBJ2-7; TRBD1 aligns across 7 bases. Germline values: CDR1 MDHEN, CDR2 SYDVKM. After removal of 6 bases from V and 1 base from J, the junction contained 3 bases not matched to a gene. This CDR3 is 13 amino acids long. CDR3 in DNA: TGTGCCAGCAGACACAGGGGTTCCTACGAGCAGTACTTC. Its translation: CASRHRGSYEQYF.

V gene TRBV3-1 (or the pseudogene TRBV3-2) combines with J gene TRBJ2-7, with a possible D match to TRBD1 (5 bases). The CDR3 loop spans 14 amino acids. In germline, CDR1 is LGHDT, CDR2 YNNKEL (reference sequence). V lost 0 bases, J lost 6 bases, and 12 bases lay in between. In DNA form, the CDR3 reads TGTGCCAGCAGCCAAGATGGACCCCAGGGCGAGCAGTACTTC. Protein: CASSQDGPQGEQYF.